This entry lists 29 T cell receptor beta chains sequenced from one sample in a study of blood T cell repertoires in COVID-19. Libraries were prepared by immunoSEQ multiplex PCR; TCRdb keeps only in-frame clonotypes and omits some of them. The top ten hold over 2% of the sample, which has some 48,000 clones, 84% seen once. Sequenced material: peripheral blood. These receptors originate from a man aged 45 to 65 with acute or convalescent COVID-19.

CDR3 sequence (DNA): TGCGCCAGCAGCCAACAGGGGTTACCAAATCAGCCCCAGCATTTT. It specifies CASSQQGLPNQPQHF. The chain joins TRBV4-1 to TRBJ1-5, with D perhaps TRBD1 (6 bases). V shed 2 bases and J shed 4 bases, with 12 bases lying between them. The CDR3 covers 15 residues. The germline CDR1 and CDR2 sequences are MGHRA and YSYEKL.

In its sample, this clone ranks as medium-sized. This sequence joins TRBV16 and TRBJ1-4; 11 bases are shared with TRBD1. The CDR3 is made up of 14 amino acids. Germline V lookup: CDR1 KGHSY, CDR2 FQNENV. J gave up 8 bases and V 5 bases, and 4 bases lay outside the gene matches. The CDR3 bases are TGTGCCAGCAGCTACGGGACAGGGGGGGAAAAACTGTTTTTT. It codes for CASSYGTGGEKLFF.

This chain uses TRBV19 with TRBJ2-1; 11 nucleotides align to TRBD2. The CDR3 is 15 residues long. Germline trimming cut 3 bases from V and 5 bases from J; bases unmatched to any gene: 3. Germline V lookup: CDR1 LNHDA, CDR2 SQIVND (reference sequence). The CDR3 here is CASSIMTSGNNEQFF. The CDR3 DNA follows: TGTGCCAGTAGTATCATGACTAGCGGGAACAATGAGCAGTTCTTC. Together with reference TRBV19 and TRBJ2-1, the CDR3 gives the full variable domain: DGGITQSPKYLFRKEGQNVTLSCEQNLNHDAMYWYRQDPGQGLRLIYYSQIVNDFQKGDIAEGYSVSREKKESFPLTVTSAQKNPTAFYLCASSIMTSGNNEQFFGPGTRLTVL.

The chain links TRBV13 to TRBJ2-1; tentative D call: TRBD2 (6 bases). The CDR3 loop spans 15 amino acids. CDR1 is PRHDT and CDR2 is FYEKMQ in the germline V gene (reference sequence). V was pared by 5 bases and J by 2 bases, with 13 bases between. CDR3 amino acids: CASSRGTATYNEQFF. The CDR3, as DNA: TGTGCCAGCAGCCGCGGGACGGCTACCTACAATGAGCAGTTCTTC.

The table lists this clone with a few counts. The V gene is TRBV7-3, the J gene TRBJ1-1, with D uncertain. Germline V gives CDR1 SGHTA, CDR2 FQGTGA. V dropped 2 bases and J dropped 4 bases, with 8 bases sitting between them. This CDR3 is built from 13 residues. For the CDR3, the DNA is TGTGCCAGCAGCTTACTAGAGGGCACTGAAGCTTTCTTT. Translation: CASSLLEGTEAFF. Looking up the rest from reference TRBV7-3 and TRBJ1-1 gives the full variable domain: GAGVSQTPSNKVTEKGKYVELRCDPISGHTALYWYRQSLGQGPEFLIYFQGTGAADDSGLPNDRFFAVRPEGSVSTLKIQRTERGDSAVYLCASSLLEGTEAFFGQGTRLTVV.

J is TRBJ1-2 and V is TRBV4-2, with D possibly matching TRBD1 (5 bases). In germline, CDR1 is LGHNA, CDR2 YNFKEQ. Trimming took off 5 bases at V and 8 bases at J, with 18 bases between the two ends. The CDR3 length is 14 residues. This CDR3 is CASSRGDTFEGYTF. The CDR3 bases are TGTGCCAGCAGCAGGGGCGACACTTTCGAGGGCTACACCTTC.

The chain is built from TRBV27 and TRBJ2-5; D perhaps matches TRBD1 (5 bases). The length of the CDR3 is 16 residues. V was clipped by 7 bases and J by 2 bases, with 20 bases between them. Germline assignment: CDR1 MNHEY and CDR2 SMNVEV (reference sequence). The CDR3 DNA sequence: TGTGCCAGCAACGCCATGGGGCGCCTTGGGCAAGAGACCCAGTACTTC. Its protein product is CASNAMGRLGQETQYF.

The rearrangement links TRBV5-8 to TRBJ1-2; 9 bases agree with TRBD1. Trimming cost V 0 bases and J 4 bases; bases outside gene matches: 7. Germline CDR1 reads SGHTS; CDR2 reads YDEGEE. The CDR3 loop spans 16 amino acids. DNA for the CDR3: TGTGCCAGCAGCTTGGAGGGGACAGGGCCTTTCTATGGCTACACCTTC. It specifies CASSLEGTGPFYGYTF.

The rearrangement uses TRBV2 and TRBJ2-1; unclear D gene. The CDR3 loop spans 14 amino acids. V lost 3 bases and J 6 bases, leaving 12 bases between the germline ends. The germline V gene has CDR1 SNHLY and CDR2 FYNNEI. The CDR3 protein is CASSDPQTVNEQFF. CDR3 DNA: TGTGCCAGCAGTGATCCCCAAACTGTCAATGAGCAGTTCTTC.

V is TRBV29-1 and J is TRBJ1-2, with 8 bases lining up with TRBD1. The germline V gene has CDR1 SQVTM and CDR2 ANQGSEA. The CDR3 runs to 15 residues. Losses at the gene ends were 7 bases for V and 8 bases for J; bases not matched to a gene: 18. CDR3 loop: CSALTISTGVQGYTF. CDR3 sequence (DNA): TGCAGCGCCCTGACCATTTCGACAGGGGTGCAAGGCTACACCTTC.

CDR3 residues: CASTTNSGRVHGYTF. CDR3 sequence (DNA): TGTGCCAGCACCACGAACTCGGGCAGGGTTCATGGCTACACCTTC. The chain joins TRBV21-1 to TRBJ1-2; the table's D call, TRBD1, was not checked against the DNA. TRBV21-1 represents a pseudogene. The CDR3 consists of 15 residues.

This clone has just one count. The V gene is TRBV14, the J gene TRBJ2-3; D not certain. Germline loops: CDR1 SGHDN, CDR2 FVKESK. This CDR3 has 11 amino acids. V was pared by 5 bases and J by 7 bases, with 7 bases between. For the CDR3, the DNA is TGTGCCAGCAGCACACTAAATACGCAGTATTTT. It encodes CASSTLNTQYF.

This chain links TRBV6-1 with TRBJ1-2; 12 bases agree with TRBD1. Trimming removed 4 bases from V and 6 bases from J; junction bases left unmatched: 6. CDR1 and CDR2 from the germline V gene are MNHNS and SASEGT. The CDR3 spans 15 residues. Here the CDR3 DNA reads TGTGCCAGCAGTGCCCCGGGACAGGGGGCGGATGGCTACACCTTC. This sequence encodes CASSAPGQGADGYTF.

This clone was seen a single time. This chain joins TRBV27 and TRBJ1-6; possibly TRBD1 for D (6 bases). V was clipped by 5 bases and J by 7 bases, with 39 bases between them. CDR1 is MNHEY and CDR2 is SMNVEV in the germline V gene (reference sequence). This CDR3 comprises 23 residues. The CDR3 region has the DNA TGTGCCAGCAGTCCAACACCGATGGCCTATTTCCGGGACACTTCTTTGATCAATTCACCCCTCCACTTT. Residues: CASSPTPMAYFRDTSLINSPLHF.

The chain has TRBV13 and TRBJ1-5, with D tentatively TRBD1 (6 bases). Germline loops: CDR1 PRHDT, CDR2 FYEKMQ (reference sequence). The CDR3 is 15 residues long. V lost 8 bases and J 2 bases, leaving 16 bases between the germline ends. CDR3 sequence (DNA): TGTGCCAGCGGGTTGGGGGGGCACGGCAATCAGCCCCAGCATTTT. Amino acids: CASGLGGHGNQPQHF.

The J gene is TRBJ2-1, the V gene TRBV5-1; TRBD2 aligns across 8 bases. Germline V gene lookup returns CDR1 SGHRS and CDR2 YFSETQ. V was pared by 0 bases and J by 5 bases, with 4 bases of the junction left unmatched. The CDR3 covers 15 residues. The CDR3 region is CASSLAGSGNNEQFF. CDR3 DNA: TGCGCCAGCAGCTTGGCGGGTAGCGGGAACAATGAGCAGTTCTTC.

This chain connects TRBV3-1 (or the pseudogene TRBV3-2) to TRBJ2-2; D perhaps matches TRBD1 (6 bases). Per the germline V gene, CDR1 is LGHDT and CDR2 is YNNKEL (reference sequence). The CDR3 runs to 16 residues. V was trimmed by 1 base and J by 4 bases, leaving 13 bases between them. The CDR3 region is CASSQVLDRPTGELFF. The CDR3 coding sequence is TGTGCCAGCAGCCAAGTCCTGGACAGACCCACCGGGGAGCTGTTTTTT.

CDR3 protein: CASSLEGAWGGTEAFF. The CDR3, as DNA: TGCGCCAGCAGCTTGGAAGGGGCCTGGGGTGGCACTGAAGCTTTCTTT. The chain is built from TRBV5-1 and TRBJ1-1; D perhaps matches TRBD1 (5 bases). The CDR3 spans 16 residues. Germline assignment: CDR1 SGHRS and CDR2 YFSETQ. Trimming took off 0 bases at V and 4 bases at J, with 16 bases between the two ends. Supplemented by reference TRBV5-1 and TRBJ1-1, the full variable domain reads KAGVTQTPRYLIKTRGQQVTLSCSPISGHRSVSWYQQTPGQGLQFLFEYFSETQRNKGNFPGRFSGRQFSNSRSEMNVSTLELGDSALYLCASSLEGAWGGTEAFFGQGTRLTVV.

V is TRBV21-1 and J is TRBJ2-5; the table assigns TRBD2, which was not confirmed against the DNA. TRBV21-1 is designated a pseudogene. This CDR3 comprises 19 residues. The CDR3 bases are TGTGCCAGCAGCAAACAAGTGGGCTCGCGGGGAGGGGGGGAAGAGACCCAGTACTTC. Translated: CASSKQVGSRGGGEETQYF.

In its sample, this clone was seen a few times. The gene calls are TRBV11-2 and TRBJ2-7; D possibly corresponds to TRBD1 (6 bases). Trimming cost V 0 bases and J 3 bases, with 18 bases left between them. The germline V gene has CDR1 SGHAT and CDR2 FQNNGV. This CDR3 is built from 17 residues. CDR3 sequence reads: CASSLEAMSEQGYEQYF. CDR3 DNA: TGTGCCAGCAGCTTAGAAGCTATGTCTGAACAGGGCTACGAGCAGTACTTC.

CDR3 nucleotides: TGTGCCAGCTCACCGGACAGGGGGGCCCTGAACACTGAAGCTTTCTTT. Its protein is CASSPDRGALNTEAFF. The chain has TRBV18 and TRBJ1-1, with 10 bases aligning to TRBD1. The CDR3 loop spans 16 amino acids. Germline trimming cut 3 bases from V and 0 bases from J; bases unmatched to any gene: 4. CDR1 and CDR2 from the germline V gene are KGHSH and LQKENI.

In DNA, the CDR3 is TGTGCCAGCAGCCTAGGCGCCAGAGGGAACACCGGGGAGCTGTTTTTT. As protein: CASSLGARGNTGELFF. This sequence joins TRBV2 and TRBJ2-2; D is ambiguous. The CDR3 runs to 16 residues. The germline V gene encodes CDR1 SNHLY and CDR2 FYNNEI. The ends were cut back, 6 bases at V and 1 base at J, with 15 bases in the middle.

J is TRBJ2-7 and V is TRBV9; the D gene is possibly TRBD2 (6 bases). This CDR3 is built from 18 residues. Trimming pared 1 base from V and 0 bases from J, leaving 20 bases between. The germline V gene encodes CDR1 SGDLS and CDR2 YYNGEE. CDR3 sequence (DNA): TGTGCCAGCAGCGTATCCGCTCACGGGGGTACCGACTCCTACGAGCAGTACTTC. Translating it yields CASSVSAHGGTDSYEQYF. The variable domain in full, completed from reference TRBV9 and TRBJ2-7, reads DSGVTQTPKHLITATGQRVTLRCSPRSGDLSVYWYQQSLDQGLQFLIQYYNGEERAKGNILERFSAQQFPDLHSELNLSSLELGDSALYFCASSVSAHGGTDSYEQYFGPGTRLTVT.

This chain links TRBV7-9 with TRBJ2-1; D perhaps matches TRBD2 (5 bases). Trimming removed 5 bases from V and 6 bases from J, with 14 bases in between. In germline, CDR1 is SEHNR, CDR2 FQNEAQ (reference sequence). The CDR3 runs 14 residues. The CDR3 here is CASSERRTPNEQFF. The CDR3 bases are TGTGCCAGCAGCGAACGCAGGACTCCCAATGAGCAGTTCTTC.

This clone showed up just a few times. This chain connects TRBV27 to TRBJ2-3, with 13 bases aligning to TRBD2. This CDR3 has 16 amino acids. With 8 bases clipped from V and 3 bases from J, the junction kept 8 bases outside the gene matches. Germline V gene sequence: CDR1 MNHEY, CDR2 SMNVEV (reference sequence). CDR3 in amino acids: CASRKRLAGGTDTQYF. As DNA, the CDR3 is TGTGCCAGCCGTAAAAGACTAGCGGGGGGAACAGATACGCAGTATTTT.

This sequence joins TRBV4-1 and TRBJ1-2; TRBD1 might be the D (6 bases). CDR1 is MGHRA and CDR2 is YSYEKL in the germline V gene. V was pared by 3 bases and J by 8 bases, with 7 bases between. There are 11 residues in the CDR3. The CDR3 region is CASSQGQGYTF. CDR3 coding DNA: TGCGCCAGCAGCCAGGGACAAGGCTACACCTTC.

This sequence joins TRBV7-2 and TRBJ2-1; tentative D call: TRBD2 (6 bases). Germline V gene lookup returns CDR1 SGHTA and CDR2 FQGNSA. V gave up 1 base and J gave up 7 bases, with 11 bases separating them. The CDR3 contains 14 residues. The CDR3 DNA reads TGTGCCAGCAGCTTAGGCGGGAATCTAAATGAGCAGTTCTTC. It is translated as CASSLGGNLNEQFF.

This clone was seen once. V is TRBV6-5 and J is TRBJ1-6; 11 bases are shared with TRBD1. This CDR3 has 13 residues. After removal of 8 bases from V and 9 bases from J, the junction contained 3 bases not matched to a gene. Germline CDR1 reads MNHEY; CDR2 reads SVGAGI. The CDR3 DNA sequence: TGTGCCAGCGGGACAGGGGGAGCTTCACCCCTCCACTTT. Its translation: CASGTGGASPLHF.

The chain links TRBV2 to TRBJ1-2; no definite D call. Germline-derived CDR1 and CDR2 are SNHLY and FYNNEI. The CDR3 is made up of 10 amino acids. The V end lost 10 bases, the J end lost 4 bases, and 7 bases lay between the germline ends. CDR3 DNA sequence: TGTGCCATTAAGAGCTATGGCTACACCTTC. Protein product: CAIKSYGYTF.